Below, 14 T cell receptor beta chains from the same sample are listed, as sequenced in a study of blood T cells in healthy people across ages. Next came a second PCR, run for about 6 to 11 cycles, which used a sample-barcoded 5' primer along with a J-beta primer mix. From the 5' RACE reads, TCRdb called clonotypes with MiXCR, one entry per CDR3 protein. The data hold about 400,000 distinct CDR3 sequences, with 45% to 65% observed a single time. Sample: blood. The receptor source for this set is a man aged 55 to 70 in good health.

V is TRBV20-1 and J is TRBJ2-1; 8 bases map to TRBD2. The CDR3 covers 14 residues. CDR1 is DFQATT and CDR2 is SNEGSKA in the germline V gene (reference sequence). With 7 bases clipped from V and 9 bases from J, the junction kept 14 bases outside the gene matches. The CDR3 is CSVRPGLVKGEQFF. DNA for the CDR3: TGCAGTGTCCGACCGGGACTAGTCAAGGGTGAGCAGTTCTTC.

The chain joins TRBV7-2 to TRBJ1-6; 9 positions agree with TRBD1. Germline V lookup: CDR1 SGHTA, CDR2 FQGNSA. The V gene end was trimmed by 1 base and the J gene end by 10 bases; junction bases not matched to a gene: 5. This CDR3 region has 15 residues. The CDR3: CASSLEGTGRSPLHF. The CDR3 region has the DNA TGTGCCAGCAGCTTAGAAGGGACAGGGAGGTCACCCCTCCACTTT.

This clonotype has more than one count but fewer than ten. The genes are TRBV9 and TRBJ2-3; 11 bases align to TRBD2. There are 16 residues in the CDR3. V shed 3 bases and J 0 bases; nucleotides not matched to a gene: 3. CDR1 SGDLS and CDR2 YYNGEE come from the germline V gene. The CDR3 DNA follows: TGTGCCAGCAGCGGCCGGACTAGCGGGAGCACAGATACGCAGTATTTT. It encodes CASSGRTSGSTDTQYF.

In its sample, this clonotype was seen many times. The rearrangement links TRBV5-1 to TRBJ2-5; D gene unclear. The CDR3 has 14 amino acids. From germline, CDR1 is SGHRS and CDR2 YFSETQ. The V end lost 2 bases, the J end lost 2 bases, and 10 bases lay between the germline ends. The CDR3 loop is CASSFWSQQETQYF. CDR3 coding DNA: TGCGCCAGCAGCTTCTGGAGTCAACAAGAGACCCAGTACTTC.

This clonotype was detected ten times or more. In DNA, the CDR3 is TGTGCCAGCACCCGGACAGCCTCCTACGAGCAGTACTTC. This translates into CASTRTASYEQYF. The chain couples TRBV5-6 to TRBJ2-7, with a weak D call TRBD1 (6 bases). The CDR3 sequence is 13 residues long. V was shortened by 6 bases and J by 0 bases, with 10 bases between the two germline ends. The germline V gene encodes CDR1 SGHDT and CDR2 YYEEEE.

This clonotype was observed once. The chain uses TRBV7-6 and TRBJ2-1; 8 bases are shared with TRBD2. The J call could be wrong; TRBJ2-7 is a better fit for the DNA end. The CDR3 runs 17 residues. CDR1 SGHVS and CDR2 FNYEAQ come from the germline V gene. This CDR3 is CASSLVKRGSSYNEQYF. The CDR3 DNA reads TGTGCCAGCAGCTTAGTAAAGCGGGGGAGCTCCTACAATGAGCAGTACTTC.

DNA of the CDR3: TGTGCCAGCAGTTTACCGGGACAGGGGAAGACCCAGTACTTC. Amino acids: CASSLPGQGKTQYF. The chain combines TRBV28 with TRBJ2-7; 10 bases are shared with TRBD1. The DNA end is a closer match to TRBJ2-5, so the J assignment may be wrong. The CDR3 runs 14 residues. Germline lookup yields CDR1 MDHEN and CDR2 SYDVKM.

This clonotype has more than one count but fewer than ten. V is TRBV11-2 and J is TRBJ2-7; D is unclear. Germline CDR1 SGHAT, CDR2 FQNNGV. Trimming left V 3 bases short and J 1 base short, with 13 bases between. The CDR3 is made up of 15 amino acids. The CDR3 sequence is CASSFSTASSYEQYF. CDR3 coding DNA: TGTGCCAGCAGCTTCTCCACAGCTTCTTCCTACGAGCAGTACTTC.

This clonotype was seen a few times. This chain joins TRBV28 and TRBJ2-5; TRBD1 matches at 10 bases. In germline, CDR1 is MDHEN, CDR2 SYDVKM. The CDR3 runs to 16 residues. Germline trimming cut 4 bases from V and 4 bases from J; bases unmatched to any gene: 9. CDR3 sequence: CASSSWDRGGVETQYF. The CDR3 nucleotides read TGTGCCAGCAGTTCCTGGGACAGGGGAGGGGTAGAGACCCAGTACTTC.

This clonotype turned up a few times. The CDR3 sequence: CSAEGGGGTPYEQYF. CDR3 DNA: TGCAGTGCTGAAGGAGGGGGGGGAACGCCTTACGAGCAGTACTTC. The chain couples TRBV20-1 to TRBJ2-7; tentative D call: TRBD2 (7 bases). CDR1 DFQATT and CDR2 SNEGSKA come from the germline V gene (reference sequence). There are 15 residues in the CDR3. V was trimmed by 5 bases and J by 4 bases, leaving 21 bases between them.

The chain is built from TRBV24-1 and TRBJ1-2; D gene uncertain. Trimming removed 5 bases from V and 2 bases from J, with 8 bases in between. The CDR3 is 13 amino acids. Germline-derived CDR1 and CDR2 are KGHDR and SFDVKD. DNA for the CDR3: TGTGCCACCAGTGCCGGGAGGAACTATGGCTACACCTTC. Protein product: CATSAGRNYGYTF.

This chain uses TRBV12-3 or TRBV12-4 with TRBJ2-5; D not certain. The CDR3 consists of 15 residues. V dropped 2 bases and J dropped 0 bases, with 10 bases sitting between them. The CDR3 loop is CASSLFGSNQETQYF. DNA of the CDR3: TGTGCCAGCAGTTTATTCGGCTCGAACCAAGAGACCCAGTACTTC.

Turning to this clonotype: This may stem from a read error, because a much larger clone lies one nucleotide away. V usage is TRBV29-1 and J usage is TRBJ1-2; 7 nucleotides align to TRBD1. Germline CDR1 is SQVTM and CDR2 is ANQGSEA. The CDR3 has 13 amino acids. The CDR3 is CSGEKGASRGYTF. DNA for the CDR3: TGCAGCGGTGAAAAGGGGGCTTCGAGGGGCTACACCTTC. The full variable domain, with the rest looked up from reference TRBV29-1 and TRBJ1-2, is SAVISQKPSRDICQRGTSLTIQCQVDSQVTMMFWYRQQPGQSLTLIATANQGSEATYESGFVIDKFPISRPNLTFSTLTVSNMSPEDSSIYLCSGEKGASRGYTFGSGTRLTVV.

The genes are TRBV27 and TRBJ2-5; 10 nucleotides line up with TRBD2. The length of the CDR3 is 16 residues. The germline gives CDR1 MNHEY, CDR2 SMNVEV (reference sequence). Losses at the gene ends were 2 bases for V and 4 bases for J; bases not matched to a gene: 7. The CDR3 DNA reads as TGTGCCAGCAGTTTACTAGCGGGAGATGTCGGAGAGACCCAGTACTTC. This gives the protein CASSLLAGDVGETQYF.